This TCR beta chain was sequenced in a study of blood T cell repertoires in COVID-19. Study details: T cells, B-cell-depleted T cells, or PBMCs provided the cDNA or gDNA that served as material.

This CDR3 has 13 amino acids. Trimming took off 4 bases at V and 7 bases at J, with 10 bases between the two ends. CDR1 SNHLY and CDR2 FYNNEI come from the germline V gene. The method was immunoSEQ multiplex PCR; TCRdb's version includes in-frame clones alone and lacks a portion of them. The profile covers approximately 180,000 clones, with over 80% appearing a single time and roughly 7.2% taken by the ten largest. The sequence was collected from a woman between 40 and 50 years old with COVID-19, enrolled during active disease. J is TRBJ2-2 and V is TRBV2; a weak D match, TRBD1 (5 bases). The material sequenced was peripheral blood. The CDR3 sequence is CASSGRADGELFF. The CDR3 DNA reads as TGTGCCAGCAGTGGCAGGGCTGACGGGGAGCTGTTTTTT.